Included here is one T cell receptor (beta chain) sequence, with context. Its antigen remains unidentified. TCRdb re-derived calls from the reads in MiXCR, one entry per CDR3 protein. The sample comprises about 160,000 distinct CDR3 sequences, 17% of which are singletons, and around a sixth rests with the top ten. The data are from a study of T cell repertoires in cytomegalovirus infection. Study-level findings and limits: The ex vivo response was dominated by HLA-C-restricted CMV-specific TCR beta clonotypes.

This CDR3 comprises 15 residues. Deletions cut 6 bases from V and 0 bases from J, with 12 bases between. Germline values: CDR1 MDHEN, CDR2 SYDVKM. This TCR was sampled from a human donor in good health (CMV status not recorded). Some clones in this sample may be carry-over from other donors' samples. The sequencing sample was made of CD8+ T cells from PBMCs. The chain joins TRBV28 to TRBJ2-1; tentatively, D is TRBD2 (5 bases). The CDR3 nucleotides are TGTGCCAGCAGAGACTATCCACCCTCCTACAATGAGCAGTTCTTC. Translating it yields CASRDYPPSYNEQFF.